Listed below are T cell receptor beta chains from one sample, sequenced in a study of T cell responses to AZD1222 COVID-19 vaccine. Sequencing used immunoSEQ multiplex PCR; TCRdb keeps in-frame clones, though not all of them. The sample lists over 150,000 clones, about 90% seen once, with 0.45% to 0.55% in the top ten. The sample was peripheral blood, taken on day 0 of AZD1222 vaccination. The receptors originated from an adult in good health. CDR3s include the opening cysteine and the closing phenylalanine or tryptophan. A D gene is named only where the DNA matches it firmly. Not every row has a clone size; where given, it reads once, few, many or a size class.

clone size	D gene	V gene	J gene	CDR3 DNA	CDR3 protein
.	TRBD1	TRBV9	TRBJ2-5	TGTGCCAGCAGCTCACGGACAGGCTCTCAAGAGACCCAGTACTTC	CASSSRTGSQETQYF
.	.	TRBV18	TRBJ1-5	TGTGCCAGCTCAGAAGGGCAGGGTGGTCAGCCCCAGCATTTT	CASSEGQGGQPQHF
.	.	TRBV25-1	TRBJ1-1	TGTGCCAGCAGTGAAGGGGGGGCGGCTTTCTTT	CASSEGGAAFF
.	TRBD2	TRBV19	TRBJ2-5	TGTGCCAGTAGTGGGGTAGCGGGAGGGCCGAATCTGGAGACCCAGTACTTC	CASSGVAGGPNLETQYF
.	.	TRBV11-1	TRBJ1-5	TGTGCCAGCAGCCCAACCACGGGGCAGCCCCAGCATTTT	CASSPTTGQPQHF
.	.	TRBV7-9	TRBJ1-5	TGTGCCAGCAGCTTAGCAGGAGCAGGATGGAATCAGCCCCAGCATTTT	CASSLAGAGWNQPQHF
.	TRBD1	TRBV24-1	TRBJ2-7	TGTGCCACCAGTGATTTTACGGGGACAGGGGGTGTCTACGAGCAGTACTTC	CATSDFTGTGGVYEQYF
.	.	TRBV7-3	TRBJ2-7	TGTGCCAGCAGCCCCCAAACCGGGTCCCCCTACGAGCAGTACTTC	CASSPQTGSPYEQYF
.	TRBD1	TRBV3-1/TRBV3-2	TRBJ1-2	TGTGCCAGCAGCCCTACCTATCAGGGGGCGCCGGGCTACACCTTC	CASSPTYQGAPGYTF
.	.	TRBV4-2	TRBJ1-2	TGTGCCAGCAGCCAAGATGCAGGGATAAACTATGGCTACACCTTC	CASSQDAGINYGYTF
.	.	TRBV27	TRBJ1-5	TGTGCCAGCAGTTTATCGGGCGGCAATCAGCCCCAGCATTTT	CASSLSGGNQPQHF
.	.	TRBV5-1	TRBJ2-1	TGCGCCAGCAGCTCAAGAGACCTTGAGCAGTTCTTC	CASSSRDLEQFF
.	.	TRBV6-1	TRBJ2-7	TGTGCCAGCAGTGATGAGAGGGTTCGCTACGAGCAGTACTTC	CASSDERVRYEQYF
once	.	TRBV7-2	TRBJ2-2	TGTGCCAGCAGCTTAGAAGCAAACCGGGCCGGGGAGCTGTTTTTT	CASSLEANRAGELFF
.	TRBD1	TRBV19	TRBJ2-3	TGTGCCAGTAACAGGGGCCAGGTCACAGATACGCAGTATTTT	CASNRGQVTDTQYF
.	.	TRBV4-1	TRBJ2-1	TGCGCCAGCAGCCAAGGGGTAAGCGGAGCCTACAATGAGCAGTTCTTC	CASSQGVSGAYNEQFF
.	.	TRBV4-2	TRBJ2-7	TGTGCCAGCAGCCAAGACTTGAAGGGGCTAGGGTACGAGCAGTACTTC	CASSQDLKGLGYEQYF
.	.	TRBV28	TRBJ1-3	TGTGCCAGCAGTTTATCCGCTCCCGGGGCGGGAAACACCATATATTTT	CASSLSAPGAGNTIYF
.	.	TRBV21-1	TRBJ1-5	TGTGCCAGCAGCAAAGGGGGCCCACAGCCCCAGCATTTT	CASSKGGPQPQHF
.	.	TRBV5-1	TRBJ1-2	TGCGCCAGCAGCACCGGACACCTAGGGGGTGGCTACACCTTC	CASSTGHLGGGYTF
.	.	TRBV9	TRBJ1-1	TGTGCCAGCAGCGTAGTCGCGCCGGGGACTGAAGCTTTCTTT	CASSVVAPGTEAFF
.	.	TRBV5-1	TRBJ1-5	TGCGCCAGCAGCTTGGGGACTGATAGCAATCAGCCCCAGCATTTT	CASSLGTDSNQPQHF
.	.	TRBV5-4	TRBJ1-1	TGTGCCAGCAGCTCCCCCAGGGGATCTTTGAACACTGAAGCTTTCTTT	CASSSPRGSLNTEAFF
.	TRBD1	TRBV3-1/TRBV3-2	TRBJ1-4	TGTGCCAGCAGCCATAAAGGGACAGGGGGTGAAAAACTGTTTTTT	CASSHKGTGGEKLFF
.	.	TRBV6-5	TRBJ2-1	TGTGCCAGCAGTTACCCAGGGGGAGGGATGGAGCAGTTCTTC	CASSYPGGGMEQFF
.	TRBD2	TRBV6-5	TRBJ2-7	TGTGCCAGCAGTCCCCAGCGGGAGGGTAGATACGAGCAGTACTTC	CASSPQREGRYEQYF
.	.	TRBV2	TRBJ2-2	TGTGCCAGCAGTGCACAGGGCACCGGGGAGCTGTTTTTT	CASSAQGTGELFF
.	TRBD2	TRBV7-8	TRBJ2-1	TGTGCCAGCAGCCCCTCTTCTAGCGGACTCTCCTACAATGAGCAGTTCTTC	CASSPSSSGLSYNEQFF
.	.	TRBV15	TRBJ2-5	TGTGCCACCAGCAGAGGTCAAGTAGAGACCCAGTACTTC	CATSRGQVETQYF
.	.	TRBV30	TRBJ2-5	TGTGCCTGGAGTGGAGGGGTGATGCAAGAGACCCAGTACTTC	CAWSGGVMQETQYF
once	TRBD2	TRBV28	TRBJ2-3	TGTGCCAGCAGTGCGAGCGGGAGAAGGGCAGATACGCAGTATTTT	CASSASGRRADTQYF
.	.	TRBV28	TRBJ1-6	TGTGCCAGCACTCGACCGAGCTCCTATAATTCACCCCTCCACTTT	CASTRPSSYNSPLHF
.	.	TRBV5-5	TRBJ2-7	TGTGCCAGCAGCATGGATAAGCGGATTTTAAGGGGTGTCTACGAGCAGTACTTC	CASSMDKRILRGVYEQYF
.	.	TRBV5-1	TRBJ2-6	TGCGCCAGCAGCTTATACAGCTCTGGGGCCAACGTCCTGACTTTC	CASSLYSSGANVLTF
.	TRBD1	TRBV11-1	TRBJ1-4	TGTGCCAGCAGCGGGGGGGACAGCCGGCCTGAAAAACTGTTTTTT	CASSGGDSRPEKLFF
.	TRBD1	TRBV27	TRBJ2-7	TGTGCCAGCAGTTTCCAGGGGGCTGGGGAGCAGTACTTC	CASSFQGAGEQYF
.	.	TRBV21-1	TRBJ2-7	TGTGCCAGCAGCAACAGGACTAGCGGGAGTAAAGGGGTTGTTGGCGAGCAGTACTTC	CASSNRTSGSKGVVGEQYF
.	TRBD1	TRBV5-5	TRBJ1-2	TGTGCCAGCAGGGCGGACAGGGGGCCTTATTCCTATGGCTACACCTTC	CASRADRGPYSYGYTF
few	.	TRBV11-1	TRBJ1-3	TGTGCCAGCAGCAAGCCGACAGAAAGAGGTGGAAACACCATATATTTT	CASSKPTERGGNTIYF
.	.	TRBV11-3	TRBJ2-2	TGTGCCAGCAGCTCAAGGACAGGGAGGGTCGGGGAGCTGTTTTTT	CASSSRTGRVGELFF
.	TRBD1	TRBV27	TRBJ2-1	TGTGCCAGCCGCTTCCGAACCGGGACAGACAGGATCAATGAGCAGTTCTTC	CASRFRTGTDRINEQFF
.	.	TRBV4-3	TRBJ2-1	TGCGCCAGCAGCCAAGAAAGTGAGCAGTTCTTC	CASSQESEQFF
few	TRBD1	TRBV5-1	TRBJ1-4	TGCGCCAGCAGCTTTGGACAGGGGAGTGAAAAACTGTTTTTT	CASSFGQGSEKLFF
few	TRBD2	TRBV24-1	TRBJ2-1	TGTGCCACCAGTGATACGATAGCGGGAGGCTCCTACAATGAGCAGTTCTTC	CATSDTIAGGSYNEQFF
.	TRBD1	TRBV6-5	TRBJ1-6	TGTGCCAGCAGTTACCCCGACAGGGGGCCTTCACCCCTCCACTTT	CASSYPDRGPSPLHF
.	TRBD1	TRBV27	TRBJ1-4	TGTGCCAGCAGTTCAACAGGGGGGAGCACAACTAATGAAAAACTGTTTTTT	CASSSTGGSTTNEKLFF
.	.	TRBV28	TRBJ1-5	TGTGCCAGCAGTTCGCTGCGGACAGATTTGGGCCCCCAGCATTTT	CASSSLRTDLGPQHF
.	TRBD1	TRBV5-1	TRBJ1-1	TGCGCCAGCAGCCCCACAGGGGGCTACTTGAACACTGAAGCTTTCTTT	CASSPTGGYLNTEAFF
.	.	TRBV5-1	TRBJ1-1	TGCGCCAGCAGCTTGGAGACAGCTTCGAACACTGAAGCTTTCTTT	CASSLETASNTEAFF
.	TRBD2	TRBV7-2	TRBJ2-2	TGTGCCAGCAGCTTGGGACTAGCGGGTAGCGGGGAGCTGTTTTTT	CASSLGLAGSGELFF
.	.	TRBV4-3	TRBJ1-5	TGCGCCAGCAGCCAAGATCAAGGAGGGGACAATCAGCCCCAGCATTTT	CASSQDQGGDNQPQHF
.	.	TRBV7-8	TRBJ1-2	TGTGCCAGCGGTTTGGAAGCTAACTATGGCTACACCTTC	CASGLEANYGYTF
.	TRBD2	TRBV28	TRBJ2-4	TGTGCCAGCAGTTTAAGTCTAGCGGGGGGTGGCATTCAGTACTTC	CASSLSLAGGGIQYF
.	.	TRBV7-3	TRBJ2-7	TGTGCCAGCAGCTTAGGGGCCCGGCCTCCCTACGAGCAGTACTTC	CASSLGARPPYEQYF
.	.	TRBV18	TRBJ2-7	TGTGCCAGCTCACGGGAGACCGGGAACCACTACGAGCAGTACTTC	CASSRETGNHYEQYF